Following are 18 T cell receptor beta chains from one sample sequenced in a study of T-cell reconstitution after alpha-beta-depleted transplantation in children. Preparation of the TCRbeta library involved a method that used unique molecular identifiers. Via MiXCR, TCRdb re-called the PCR reads, giving one row per CDR3 protein. There are 600,000 to 700,000 distinct CDR3 sequences in the sample; over 15% occur only once, and about 1.1% lies in the top ten. The sample consisted of PBMCs from the stem cell graft donor, taken from the stem cell graft. The receptors shown here come from a human donor who donated a stem cell graft to a child with acute myeloid leukemia.

This clonotype occurred a few times. The rearrangement joins TRBV7-2 to TRBJ2-2, with D perhaps being TRBD1 or TRBD2 (5 bases each). The V gene's germline CDR1 is SGHTA and CDR2 FQGNSA. CDR3 length: 15 residues. V gave up 5 bases and J gave up 3 bases, with 13 bases separating them. This CDR3 is CASSKMSGHTGELFF. In DNA form, the CDR3 reads TGTGCCAGCAGCAAGATGTCGGGGCACACCGGGGAGCTGTTTTTT.

The chain couples TRBV9 to TRBJ1-1; tentative D call: TRBD1 (6 bases). The germline gives CDR1 SGDLS, CDR2 YYNGEE. The CDR3 totals 14 residues. The germline V and J ends were trimmed by 0 bases and 6 bases, with 12 bases remaining between them. The CDR3 DNA is TGTGCCAGCAGCGTAGCCTCAGGGGTAGCTGAAGCTTTCTTT. It codes for CASSVASGVAEAFF. Based on the CDR3 plus reference TRBV9 and TRBJ1-1, the full variable domain is DSGVTQTPKHLITATGQRVTLRCSPRSGDLSVYWYQQSLDQGLQFLIQYYNGEERAKGNILERFSAQQFPDLHSELNLSSLELGDSALYFCASSVASGVAEAFFGQGTRLTVV.

This clonotype was counted at least ten times. The V gene is TRBV15, the J gene TRBJ1-5, with a tentative D call TRBD1 (5 bases). The CDR3 runs 13 residues. Between the trimmed V and J ends, which lost 5 bases and 5 bases, there was a span of 10 bases. Germline loops: CDR1 LNHNV, CDR2 YYDKDF (reference sequence). The CDR3 is CATSRGTYQPQHF. CDR3 nucleotide sequence: TGTGCCACCAGCCGAGGGACTTATCAGCCCCAGCATTTT.

This clonotype has a count of ten or more. The chain recombines TRBV20-1 with TRBJ1-6; 7 bases align to TRBD1. The junction had 6 bases not matched to a gene; V was cut back by 1 base and J by 9 bases. This CDR3 is 14 amino acids long. Per germline, CDR1 DFQATT and CDR2 SNEGSKA (reference sequence). DNA of the CDR3: TGCAGTGCTAGAGCCGACAGGGAGAGTTCACCCCTCCACTTT. Amino acid sequence: CSARADRESSPLHF.

The genes are TRBV25-1 and TRBJ1-6, with TRBD1 as a possible D gene (5 bases). V lost 3 bases and J 8 bases, leaving 11 bases between the germline ends. The CDR3 runs to 14 residues. Per the germline V gene, CDR1 is MGHDK and CDR2 is SYGVNS. The CDR3 sequence is CASSEPDSDSPLHF. DNA for the CDR3: TGTGCCAGCAGTGAGCCCGACAGCGATTCACCCCTCCACTTT.

This clonotype was recorded at least ten times. This rearrangement joins TRBV12-3 or TRBV12-4 to TRBJ2-1; the D gene could be TRBD1 or TRBD2 (5 bases each). The length of the CDR3 is 13 residues. V gave up 8 bases and J gave up 2 bases, with 10 bases separating them. The CDR3 sequence: CASALGAYNEQFF. The CDR3 DNA follows: TGTGCCAGCGCCCTGGGGGCCTACAATGAGCAGTTCTTC.

The chain joins TRBV7-3 to TRBJ2-7, with D perhaps TRBD2 (6 bases). This CDR3 comprises 14 residues. Germline V lookup: CDR1 SGHTA, CDR2 FQGTGA. V lost 0 bases to trimming and J lost 7 bases, with 13 bases between them. The CDR3, as DNA: TGTGCCAGCAGCTTAACAGTTGGCGGAGGGGAGCAGTACTTC. The encoded protein is CASSLTVGGGEQYF. Drawing the rest from reference TRBV7-3 and TRBJ2-7, the complete variable domain is GAGVSQTPSNKVTEKGKYVELRCDPISGHTALYWYRQSLGQGPEFLIYFQGTGAADDSGLPNDRFFAVRPEGSVSTLKIQRTERGDSAVYLCASSLTVGGGEQYFGPGTRLTVT.

This chain uses TRBV11-2 with TRBJ1-2; 7 positions agree with TRBD1. Germline trimming cut 2 bases from V and 5 bases from J; bases unmatched to any gene: 8. This CDR3 has 15 residues. Germline CDR1 reads SGHAT; CDR2 reads FQNNGV. The CDR3 DNA sequence: TGTGCCAGCAGCTTACGTGGAGGGGGCTCTTATGGCTACACCTTC. It translates to CASSLRGGGSYGYTF.

In its sample, this clonotype was seen a few times. The chain joins TRBV7-6 to TRBJ2-2, with D unresolved. This CDR3 is 13 amino acids long. Germline V gene data show CDR1 as SGHVS and CDR2 as FNYEAQ. Trimming removed 5 bases from V and 4 bases from J, with 8 bases in between. The CDR3 is CASSHVGTGELFF. The CDR3 coding sequence is TGTGCCAGCAGCCATGTCGGCACCGGGGAGCTGTTTTTT.

V and J are TRBV27 and TRBJ2-2; 9 positions match TRBD1. The junction had 8 bases not matched to a gene; V was cut back by 2 bases and J by 4 bases. Germline V gene data show CDR1 as MNHEY and CDR2 as SMNVEV (reference sequence). The CDR3 is 17 amino acids. CDR3 DNA sequence: TGTGCCAGCAGTTTAGAGTGGACAGGGGTAGGCACCGGGGAGCTGTTTTTT. Translated, it gives CASSLEWTGVGTGELFF.

This clonotype appeared a few times. The J gene is TRBJ1-2, the V gene TRBV5-1; D unclear. The length of the CDR3 is 14 residues. Per the germline V gene, CDR1 is SGHRS and CDR2 is YFSETQ. V lost 4 bases, J lost 6 bases, and 16 bases lay in between. Here the CDR3 reads CASSLGLQVDGYTF. Here the CDR3 DNA reads TGCGCCAGCAGCCTTGGACTTCAGGTCGATGGCTACACCTTC.

In its sample, this clonotype was seen many times. V usage is TRBV7-9 and J usage is TRBJ2-7; 7 nucleotides match TRBD1. Germline assignment: CDR1 SEHNR and CDR2 FQNEAQ (reference sequence). The CDR3 length is 12 residues. V dropped 6 bases and J dropped 5; count of bases not matched to a gene: 4. CDR3 loop: CASSLTGDEQYF. Written as DNA, the CDR3 is TGTGCCAGCAGTCTAACAGGGGACGAGCAGTACTTC.

The V gene is TRBV7-9, the J gene TRBJ2-5; a possible D gene is TRBD1 (6 bases). CDR1 is SEHNR and CDR2 is FQNEAQ in the germline V gene (reference sequence). Trimming pared 3 bases from V and 2 bases from J, leaving 13 bases between. This CDR3 spans 15 amino acids. The CDR3 spells CASSFRGQGQETQYF. The CDR3 DNA sequence: TGTGCCAGCAGCTTCAGGGGACAAGGGCAAGAGACCCAGTACTTC.

This clonotype was detected ten times or more. The chain combines TRBV27 with TRBJ1-6, with a possible D match to TRBD1 (5 bases). The CDR3 consists of 17 residues. The V end was cut by 5 bases, the J end by 6 bases, with 20 bases between. The germline V gene encodes CDR1 MNHEY and CDR2 SMNVEV (reference sequence). The CDR3 loop reads CASSPFRDPGGNSPLHF. The CDR3 nucleotides read TGTGCCAGCAGTCCCTTCCGGGACCCCGGCGGTAATTCACCCCTCCACTTT.

About this clonotype: Germline and junction disagree at one end, which may indicate a read error. This sequence joins TRBV5-1 and TRBJ1-1; TRBD1 might be the D (5 bases). The CDR3 runs to 15 residues. Germline CDR1 is SGHRS and CDR2 is YFSETQ. CDR3 sequence (DNA): TGCGCCAGCAGCGGCGGGTCCGGAGGACACACTGAAGCTTCCTTT. Amino acids: CASSGGSGGHTEASF.

The gene calls are TRBV20-1 and TRBJ2-3; 14 positions agree with TRBD2. The germline V gene has CDR1 DFQATT and CDR2 SNEGSKA (reference sequence). The V segment lost 3 bases and the J segment 0 bases; nucleotides outside the gene matches: 8. The CDR3 runs to 18 residues. CDR3 protein: CSASGTSGGPPSTDTQYF. The DNA for the CDR3 is TGCAGTGCTAGTGGGACTAGCGGGGGCCCGCCTAGCACAGATACGCAGTATTTT.

This clonotype was seen more than once but under ten times. The V gene is TRBV12-3 or TRBV12-4, the J gene TRBJ1-3; possible D gene TRBD1, 6 bases. The CDR3 consists of 13 residues. Trimming shortened V by 2 bases and J by 8 bases, and 10 bases separated the two germline ends. The chain's CDR3 is CASSLSGEHTIYF. The DNA for the CDR3 is TGTGCCAGCAGTTTATCAGGGGAGCACACCATATATTTT.

V and J are TRBV20-1 and TRBJ2-2; D may be TRBD1 (5 bases). Germline CDR1 is DFQATT and CDR2 is SNEGSKA (reference sequence). The CDR3 spans 14 residues. Between the trimmed V and J ends, which lost 4 bases and 5 bases, there was a span of 14 bases. The CDR3 sequence: CSANSVGVTGELFF. DNA of the CDR3: TGCAGTGCTAACTCTGTAGGGGTTACCGGGGAGCTGTTTTTT.